The present entry profiles one T cell receptor (beta chain) with its context. Its antigen is still unknown. The CDR3 consists of 15 residues. J lost 4 bases, V lost 2 bases, and 5 bases had no gene match. From germline, CDR1 is SGDLS and CDR2 YYNGEE. Relapses following autologous stem cell transplantation were seen in all patients, with brentuximab vedotin exposure varying. The data derive from a study of PD-1 blockade in classical Hodgkin lymphoma. Study-wide findings and caveats: Newly diagnosed patients were reported to start with lower TCR diversity than healthy donors. Causes of the repertoire differences remain undefined, possibly disease activity or prior therapy.

Clones were read by immunoSEQ multiplex PCR, and TCRdb kept only the in-frame ones, dropping some. Of 4,300 or so clones in the sample, about 70% are singletons; the top ten hold 9.5%. The sample consisted of peripheral blood mononuclear cells (PBMCs), taken before the second cycle of nivolumab. The J gene is TRBJ2-1, the V gene TRBV9; TRBD2 matches 8 bases. The TCR sequence derives from a human donor with classical Hodgkin lymphoma. The CDR3: CASSVTSGDYNEQFF. In nucleotides, the CDR3 is TGTGCCAGCAGCGTTACTAGCGGAGATTACAATGAGCAGTTCTTC. The full variable domain, its missing parts supplied by reference TRBV9 and TRBJ2-1, is DSGVTQTPKHLITATGQRVTLRCSPRSGDLSVYWYQQSLDQGLQFLIQYYNGEERAKGNILERFSAQQFPDLHSELNLSSLELGDSALYFCASSVTSGDYNEQFFGPGTRLTVL.